This T cell receptor beta chain was captured in a study of cytomegalovirus exposure and HLA in healthy donors. General observations from the study: According to a later analysis, TCR clusters from the first cohort tended to co-occur in the 120 or so validation repertoires.

This clone was observed a few times. Antigen: not known. V was pared by 3 bases and J by 3 bases, with 12 bases between. The CDR3 has 14 amino acids. CDR1 is KGHSH, CDR2 LQKENI, per germline. TCRdb keeps only in-frame clones here, not all; method: immunoSEQ multiplex PCR. This table holds 150,000 to 200,000 clones, 80% to 90% found once. The V call is TRBV18, the J call TRBJ2-7; D perhaps matches TRBD1 (5 bases). The specimen sequenced was PBMCs. The clonotype originates from a woman between 18 and 30 years old in good health and CMV-seronegative. The CDR3 DNA reads as TGTGCCAGCTCACCGCGACAGAGTCACTACGAGCAGTACTTC. Its protein is CASSPRQSHYEQYF.